This section outlines one T cell receptor (beta chain) sequence together with its context. The target antigen is unknown. Study-level points and caveats: The larger-cohort validation was restricted to a single TCR beta V-J rearrangement rather than whole repertoires. In terms of TCR gene usage, tumor memory CD4+ T cells clustered together with blood and lymph node memory CD4+ cells, as well as with lymph node naive CD4+ cells.

The V gene's germline CDR1 is MGHDK and CDR2 SYGVNS. The CDR3 consists of 10 residues. Deletions cut 6 bases from V and 4 bases from J, with 3 bases between. TCRdb recomputed calls from the 5' RACE reads with MiXCR, one row per CDR3 protein. The table includes tens of thousands of distinct CDR3 sequences, less than 35% detected once. The sequenced sample consisted of memory CD4+ T cells sorted from a lymph node. Subset here: memory CD4+ T cells, CD4+CD45RO+CD25-. The genes are TRBV25-1 and TRBJ2-5; D remains ambiguous. This sequence was found in a female donor with breast cancer. CDR3 DNA sequence: TGTGCCAGCAGGGGAGAGACCCAGTACTTC. It yields the protein CASRGETQYF.